This T cell receptor (beta chain) was identified in a study of blood T cell repertoires in COVID-19. Study information: In each case, the material was cDNA or gDNA derived from T cells, B-cell-depleted T cells, or PBMCs.

In germline, CDR1 is LNHDA, CDR2 SQIVND (reference sequence). The CDR3 extends over 11 amino acids. Trimming took off 5 bases at V and 8 bases at J, with 9 bases between the two ends. Seattle patient enrollment occurred during active infection, with longitudinal follow-up thereafter. This clone was observed a handful of times. Source study methods: Scientists estimated how many nucleated cells there were by amplifying reference gene primers. Some clones are missing from TCRdb's copy, which holds only in-frame ones; the method was immunoSEQ multiplex PCR. The V and J calls and clone size come from that table; D and trimming were worked out from the DNA. The table has about 170,000 clones, less than 90% seen once; the top ten hold around 13%.

The receptor was derived from a woman in her 70s with COVID-19, enrolled during active disease. This chain links TRBV19 with TRBJ1-1; D gene uncertain. Sequencing was done on a sample of peripheral blood. CDR3 sequence (DNA): TGTGCCAGTAGTGATCGGGTAGAAGCTTTCTTT. This codes for CASSDRVEAFF.